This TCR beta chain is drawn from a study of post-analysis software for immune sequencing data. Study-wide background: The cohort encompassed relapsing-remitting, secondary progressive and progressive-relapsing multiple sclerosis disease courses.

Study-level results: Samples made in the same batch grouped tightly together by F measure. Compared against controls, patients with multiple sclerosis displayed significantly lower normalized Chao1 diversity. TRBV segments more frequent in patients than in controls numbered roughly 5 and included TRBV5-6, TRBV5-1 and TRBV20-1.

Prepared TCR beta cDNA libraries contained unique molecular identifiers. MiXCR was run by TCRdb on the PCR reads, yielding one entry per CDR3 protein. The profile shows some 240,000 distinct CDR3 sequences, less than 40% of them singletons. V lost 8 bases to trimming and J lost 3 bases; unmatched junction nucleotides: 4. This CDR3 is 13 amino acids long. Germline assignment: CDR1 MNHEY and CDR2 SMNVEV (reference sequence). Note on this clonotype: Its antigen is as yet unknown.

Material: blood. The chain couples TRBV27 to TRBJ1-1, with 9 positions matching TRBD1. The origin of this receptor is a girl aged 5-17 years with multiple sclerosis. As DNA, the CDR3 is TGTGCCAGCGGGGGACAGGGCTACACTGAAGCTTTCTTT. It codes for CASGGQGYTEAFF.